The rows below give T cell receptor beta chains drawn from one sample of a study of vaccination and CD4 T cells after COVID-19. For these receptors, no antigen is known. Each CDR3 protein is one row after TCRdb ran MiXCR on the PCR reads. The sample yields about 15,000 distinct CDR3 sequences, approximately 48% seen once. The sample here was CD4+ T cells from blood, cultured in vitro, taken before SARS-CoV-2 vaccination. The receptors originated from a human donor who had recovered from COVID-19. The CDR3 runs from the conserved cysteine through the conserved F or W. The D gene is left open where the match is weak. Size tells how often a clone was seen (once, few, many) or the class of an expanded clone, and some rows leave it out.

cdr3_nt: TGTGCCAGCAGACCATGGCGACTAGCCCTACAAGAGACCCAGTACTTC
cdr3_aa: CASRPWRLALQETQYF
d_call: TRBD2
clone_size: -
v_call: TRBV6-2/TRBV6-3
cdr3_length: 16
j_call: TRBJ2-5

cdr3_nt: TGTGCCAGCAGTACTCCGGGACTAGCTCACAATGAGCAGTTCTTC
cdr3_aa: CASSTPGLAHNEQFF
d_call: TRBD2
clone_size: -
v_call: TRBV6-2/TRBV6-3
cdr3_length: 15
j_call: TRBJ2-1

cdr3_nt: TGTGCCACCAGTGATTCAATCGGGGGGAGCGGGGGCTCTAGCACAGATACGCAGTATTTT
cdr3_aa: CATSDSIGGSGGSSTDTQYF
d_call: TRBD2
clone_size: few
v_call: TRBV24-1
cdr3_length: 20
j_call: TRBJ2-3

cdr3_nt: TGTGCCAGTAGTAGCAGGGGAGAGGGCACTGAAGCTTTCTTT
cdr3_aa: CASSSRGEGTEAFF
d_call: -
clone_size: -
v_call: TRBV19
cdr3_length: 14
j_call: TRBJ1-1

cdr3_nt: TGTGCCAGCAGTCCGGGGACTGGGCCACGGTCGCTGTTTTTT
cdr3_aa: CASSPGTGPRSLFF
d_call: -
clone_size: once
v_call: TRBV28
cdr3_length: 14
j_call: TRBJ2-2

cdr3_nt: TGTGCCAGCAGCTTTTCGGCGGGGGCCCTCGGCGAGCAGTACTTC
cdr3_aa: CASSFSAGALGEQYF
d_call: -
clone_size: -
v_call: TRBV7-9
cdr3_length: 15
j_call: TRBJ2-7

cdr3_nt: TGTGCCAGCAGACCTTATATGAACACTGAAGCTTTCTTT
cdr3_aa: CASRPYMNTEAFF
d_call: -
clone_size: few
v_call: TRBV28
cdr3_length: 13
j_call: TRBJ1-1

cdr3_nt: TGTGCCAGCCAAGGCAAGGATTCACCCCTCCACTTT
cdr3_aa: CASQGKDSPLHF
d_call: -
clone_size: -
v_call: TRBV5-6
cdr3_length: 12
j_call: TRBJ1-6

cdr3_nt: TGTGCCAGCAGTACCTGGACTAGCGGGGCCAGTCGGGAGCAGTACTTC
cdr3_aa: CASSTWTSGASREQYF
d_call: TRBD2
clone_size: -
v_call: TRBV27
cdr3_length: 16
j_call: TRBJ2-7

cdr3_nt: TGTGCCAGCGAATGGGAGGACGGCAGACGGGAGACCCAGTACTTC
cdr3_aa: CASEWEDGRRETQYF
d_call: -
clone_size: few
v_call: TRBV6-1
cdr3_length: 15
j_call: TRBJ2-5

cdr3_nt: TGCGCCAGCTCTCATGAGGGGATGGTTTCACCCCTCCACTTT
cdr3_aa: CASSHEGMVSPLHF
d_call: -
clone_size: few
v_call: TRBV4-1
cdr3_length: 14
j_call: TRBJ1-6

cdr3_nt: TGCAGTGGGAAGCCCGGGACTAGCGGGAGATGGGATACGCAGTATTTT
cdr3_aa: CSGKPGTSGRWDTQYF
d_call: TRBD2
clone_size: once
v_call: TRBV20-1
cdr3_length: 16
j_call: TRBJ2-3

cdr3_nt: TGTGCCAGCATCGGACAGGGAGATTCACCCCTCCACTTT
cdr3_aa: CASIGQGDSPLHF
d_call: TRBD1
clone_size: few
v_call: TRBV6-1
cdr3_length: 13
j_call: TRBJ1-6

cdr3_nt: TGTGCCAGCAGTGTGTTCAGGGGGGCGGATCAGCCCCAGCATTTT
cdr3_aa: CASSVFRGADQPQHF
d_call: TRBD1
clone_size: -
v_call: TRBV2
cdr3_length: 15
j_call: TRBJ1-5

cdr3_nt: TGTGCCAGCAGTTACTCTCGAGAGACCCAGTACTTC
cdr3_aa: CASSYSRETQYF
d_call: -
clone_size: -
v_call: TRBV6-2/TRBV6-3
cdr3_length: 12
j_call: TRBJ2-5

cdr3_nt: TGCGCCAGCAGCTATTCCAATGAGCAGTTCTTC
cdr3_aa: CASSYSNEQFF
d_call: -
clone_size: few
v_call: TRBV5-1
cdr3_length: 11
j_call: TRBJ2-1

cdr3_nt: TGTGCCAGCAGTGCGACAGGGAACTATGGCTACACCTTC
cdr3_aa: CASSATGNYGYTF
d_call: TRBD1
clone_size: -
v_call: TRBV2
cdr3_length: 13
j_call: TRBJ1-2

cdr3_nt: TGTGCCAGCAGGACGACAGGGAACTATGGCTACACCTTC
cdr3_aa: CASRTTGNYGYTF
d_call: TRBD1
clone_size: medium-sized
v_call: TRBV12-3/TRBV12-4
cdr3_length: 13
j_call: TRBJ1-2

cdr3_nt: TGCGCCAGCAGCTGGGGGACAGATAAAGATTCACCCCTCCACTTT
cdr3_aa: CASSWGTDKDSPLHF
d_call: TRBD1
clone_size: -
v_call: TRBV5-1
cdr3_length: 15
j_call: TRBJ1-6

cdr3_nt: TGCAGTGCACCTGGATATTCTGGCGTCGAGACCCAGTACTTC
cdr3_aa: CSAPGYSGVETQYF
d_call: -
clone_size: few
v_call: TRBV20-1
cdr3_length: 14
j_call: TRBJ2-5

cdr3_nt: TGTGCCAGCAGCCGGAGAAAGACTGGGGTCACTGAAGCTTTCTTT
cdr3_aa: CASSRRKTGVTEAFF
d_call: -
clone_size: -
v_call: TRBV11-2
cdr3_length: 15
j_call: TRBJ1-1

cdr3_nt: TGCAGTGCTAGACCCGAGACCCTTACAGATACGCAGTATTTT
cdr3_aa: CSARPETLTDTQYF
d_call: -
clone_size: -
v_call: TRBV20-1
cdr3_length: 14
j_call: TRBJ2-3

cdr3_nt: TGTGCCAGCAGTTTAAAGGTTCCTCGTGGCTACACCTTC
cdr3_aa: CASSLKVPRGYTF
d_call: -
clone_size: -
v_call: TRBV28
cdr3_length: 13
j_call: TRBJ1-2

cdr3_nt: TGTGCCAGCAGTTACTCTTGGGGCACTGAAGCTTTCTTT
cdr3_aa: CASSYSWGTEAFF
d_call: -
clone_size: few
v_call: TRBV6-5
cdr3_length: 13
j_call: TRBJ1-1

cdr3_nt: TGTGCCAGCAGTAAACAGGGGGCAGGCAATCAGCCCCAGCATTTT
cdr3_aa: CASSKQGAGNQPQHF
d_call: TRBD1
clone_size: -
v_call: TRBV6-2/TRBV6-3
cdr3_length: 15
j_call: TRBJ1-5

cdr3_nt: TGTGCCAGTAGTCACCGCCGACCCGCCGGCGGGGAGACCCAGTACTTC
cdr3_aa: CASSHRRPAGGETQYF
d_call: -
clone_size: -
v_call: TRBV19
cdr3_length: 16
j_call: TRBJ2-5

cdr3_nt: TGTGCCAGCAGCAACGGGGGACTGGCTAGCACAGATACGCAGTATTTT
cdr3_aa: CASSNGGLASTDTQYF
d_call: -
clone_size: -
v_call: TRBV5-4
cdr3_length: 16
j_call: TRBJ2-3

cdr3_nt: TGTGCCATCAGTGGATGGGACAGCACAGATACGCAGTATTTT
cdr3_aa: CAISGWDSTDTQYF
d_call: -
clone_size: -
v_call: TRBV10-3
cdr3_length: 14
j_call: TRBJ2-3

cdr3_nt: TGTGCCAGCAGCTCTAAGACCGGGACAGGAGTTTTATCCGAGCAGTACTTC
cdr3_aa: CASSSKTGTGVLSEQYF
d_call: TRBD1
clone_size: -
v_call: TRBV7-2
cdr3_length: 17
j_call: TRBJ2-7

cdr3_nt: TGTGCCAGCAGCCCCGTTGGGACTGAAGCTTTCTTT
cdr3_aa: CASSPVGTEAFF
d_call: -
clone_size: few
v_call: TRBV6-1
cdr3_length: 12
j_call: TRBJ1-1

cdr3_nt: TGTGCCAGCAGCTACTCGGGGACAGGGGAGGCACCCCTCCACTTT
cdr3_aa: CASSYSGTGEAPLHF
d_call: TRBD1
clone_size: few
v_call: TRBV7-8
cdr3_length: 15
j_call: TRBJ1-6

cdr3_nt: TGTGCCAGCAGCTCCTACAGGGACCGGAATACGCAGTATTTT
cdr3_aa: CASSSYRDRNTQYF
d_call: -
clone_size: -
v_call: TRBV7-2
cdr3_length: 14
j_call: TRBJ2-3

cdr3_nt: TGTGCCAGCAGCCGAGGACAGGGGATAACTCAGCCCCAGCATTTT
cdr3_aa: CASSRGQGITQPQHF
d_call: TRBD1
clone_size: -
v_call: TRBV7-9
cdr3_length: 15
j_call: TRBJ1-5

cdr3_nt: TGCAGTGCTAGCTCCGGGGCGCACAATCAGCCCCAGCATTTT
cdr3_aa: CSASSGAHNQPQHF
d_call: -
clone_size: -
v_call: TRBV20-1
cdr3_length: 14
j_call: TRBJ1-5

cdr3_nt: TGTGCCATCAGTTATACTGGACAGGGAACTAACACCGGGGAGCTGTTTTTT
cdr3_aa: CAISYTGQGTNTGELFF
d_call: TRBD1
clone_size: -
v_call: TRBV10-3
cdr3_length: 17
j_call: TRBJ2-2

cdr3_nt: TGTGCCAGCAGTGAGTCAGGGGGCCCAGATACGCAGTATTTT
cdr3_aa: CASSESGGPDTQYF
d_call: TRBD1
clone_size: -
v_call: TRBV2
cdr3_length: 14
j_call: TRBJ2-3

cdr3_nt: TGTGCCAGTAAGGAGTCCTTTAATTCACCCCTCCACTTT
cdr3_aa: CASKESFNSPLHF
d_call: -
clone_size: -
v_call: TRBV19
cdr3_length: 13
j_call: TRBJ1-6

cdr3_nt: TGTGCCAGCAGCCGAAGCAGGGATTCACCCCTCCACTTT
cdr3_aa: CASSRSRDSPLHF
d_call: -
clone_size: -
v_call: TRBV6-1
cdr3_length: 13
j_call: TRBJ1-6

cdr3_nt: TGCAGTGCTAGAGATCTGGATTGGGCAGGGAGTTCATCTGGAAACACCATATATTTT
cdr3_aa: CSARDLDWAGSSSGNTIYF
d_call: -
clone_size: -
v_call: TRBV20-1
cdr3_length: 19
j_call: TRBJ1-3

cdr3_nt: TGTGCCAGCAGCCCAAGCCGCGGTCGGTCATACAATGAGCAGTTCTTC
cdr3_aa: CASSPSRGRSYNEQFF
d_call: -
clone_size: -
v_call: TRBV27
cdr3_length: 16
j_call: TRBJ2-1

cdr3_nt: TGTGCCAGCAGCTTAGGGGCTAGCAGTATCTACGAGCAGTACTTC
cdr3_aa: CASSLGASSIYEQYF
d_call: -
clone_size: -
v_call: TRBV11-2
cdr3_length: 15
j_call: TRBJ2-7

cdr3_nt: TGTGCCAGCAGCTTAAATGTCCCGGGACAGGGGGCAGGAACTGAAGCTTTCTTT
cdr3_aa: CASSLNVPGQGAGTEAFF
d_call: TRBD1
clone_size: -
v_call: TRBV7-9
cdr3_length: 18
j_call: TRBJ1-1

cdr3_nt: TGTGCCAGCAGCGGATCTCCCGGCCAGGGTCGAGGTCAGCCCCAGCATTTT
cdr3_aa: CASSGSPGQGRGQPQHF
d_call: -
clone_size: -
v_call: TRBV27
cdr3_length: 17
j_call: TRBJ1-5

cdr3_nt: TGTGCCAGCAGACAGGAACAGAGGATCACTGAAGCTTTCTTT
cdr3_aa: CASRQEQRITEAFF
d_call: -
clone_size: -
v_call: TRBV7-2
cdr3_length: 14
j_call: TRBJ1-1

cdr3_nt: TGTGCCAGCAGTTACACCGGGACAGGGAACACTGAAGCTTTCTTT
cdr3_aa: CASSYTGTGNTEAFF
d_call: TRBD1
clone_size: few
v_call: TRBV6-5
cdr3_length: 15
j_call: TRBJ1-1

cdr3_nt: TGTGCCAGTAGATCCCCGGCCGGGACAGGGGCTGAAAAACTGTTTTTT
cdr3_aa: CASRSPAGTGAEKLFF
d_call: TRBD1
clone_size: -
v_call: TRBV19
cdr3_length: 16
j_call: TRBJ1-4

cdr3_nt: TGTGCCAGCAGTTCTCAAGGCCCTGGAACTGAAGCTTTCTTT
cdr3_aa: CASSSQGPGTEAFF
d_call: -
clone_size: few
v_call: TRBV7-3
cdr3_length: 14
j_call: TRBJ1-1

cdr3_nt: TGTGCCAGCAGTGACCAGCCTTATAATTCACCCCTCCACTTT
cdr3_aa: CASSDQPYNSPLHF
d_call: -
clone_size: few
v_call: TRBV6-4
cdr3_length: 14
j_call: TRBJ1-6

cdr3_nt: TGTGCCAGCAGCTTACAGGGGAATAATTCACCCCTCCACTTT
cdr3_aa: CASSLQGNNSPLHF
d_call: -
clone_size: -
v_call: TRBV11-2
cdr3_length: 14
j_call: TRBJ1-6

cdr3_nt: TGTGCCAGCAGCGCGGACAGGGGGTATGGCTACACCTTC
cdr3_aa: CASSADRGYGYTF
d_call: TRBD1
clone_size: medium-sized
v_call: TRBV7-9
cdr3_length: 13
j_call: TRBJ1-2

cdr3_nt: TGTGCCAGCAGCTTGGGACCAAAAGGTCTAGGCGAGCAGTACTTC
cdr3_aa: CASSLGPKGLGEQYF
d_call: -
clone_size: few
v_call: TRBV7-3
cdr3_length: 15
j_call: TRBJ2-7

cdr3_nt: TGTGCCAGCACCCGGGCGGATGGGTATAATTCACCCCTCCACTTT
cdr3_aa: CASTRADGYNSPLHF
d_call: -
clone_size: -
v_call: TRBV6-2/TRBV6-3
cdr3_length: 15
j_call: TRBJ1-6

cdr3_nt: TGCAGTACCCACGGAAGGACAGGGCTGAATGAAAAACTGTTTTTT
cdr3_aa: CSTHGRTGLNEKLFF
d_call: TRBD1
clone_size: -
v_call: TRBV20-1
cdr3_length: 15
j_call: TRBJ1-4